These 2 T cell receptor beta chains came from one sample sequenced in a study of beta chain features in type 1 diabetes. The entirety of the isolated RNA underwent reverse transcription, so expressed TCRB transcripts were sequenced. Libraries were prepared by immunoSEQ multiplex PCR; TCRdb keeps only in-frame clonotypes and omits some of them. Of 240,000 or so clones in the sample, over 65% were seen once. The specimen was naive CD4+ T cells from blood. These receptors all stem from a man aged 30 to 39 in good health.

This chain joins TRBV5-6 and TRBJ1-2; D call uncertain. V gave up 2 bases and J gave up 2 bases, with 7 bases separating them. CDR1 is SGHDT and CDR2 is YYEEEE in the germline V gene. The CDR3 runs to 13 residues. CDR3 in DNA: TGTGCCAGCAGCTTTGGAGGGAACTATGGCTACACCTTC. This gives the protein CASSFGGNYGYTF.

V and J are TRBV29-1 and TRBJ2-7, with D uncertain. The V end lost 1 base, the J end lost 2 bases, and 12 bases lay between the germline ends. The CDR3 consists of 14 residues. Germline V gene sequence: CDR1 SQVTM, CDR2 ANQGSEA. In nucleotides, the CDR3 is TGCAGCGTTGAAGTTTCCGGGCCCGCCTACGAGCAGTACTTC. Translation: CSVEVSGPAYEQYF.